The 31 T cell receptor beta chains below all came from one sample that was sequenced in a study of glioma-infiltrating T cells. Amplification of TCR alpha and beta CDR3 regions from RNA used iRepertoire nested multiplex PCR. TCRdb re-called the multiplex PCR reads through MiXCR, storing one row per CDR3 protein. The sample carries 100,000 to 150,000 distinct CDR3 sequences, around 25% recorded once. Sequences were obtained from glioma tissue, nonneoplastic brain tissue, or PBMCs (not recorded which). The receptors stem from a human donor with low-grade glioma or glioblastoma, undergoing nonglioma brain surgery, or in good health (not recorded which).

This clonotype was recorded many times. One junction end disagrees with the germline gene, perhaps due to a read error. This chain links TRBV6-1 with TRBJ1-5; no definite D call. Germline lookup yields CDR1 MNHNS and CDR2 SASEGT. The CDR3 is 15 residues long. CDR3 amino acids: CASSEVRAINQPQHF. DNA of the CDR3: TGTGCCAGCAGCGAAGTGAGGGCTATCAATCAGCCCCAGCATTTT.

This clonotype was observed a few times. The chain is built from TRBV7-8 and TRBJ2-7; no clear D gene. This CDR3 spans 13 amino acids. V was clipped by 5 bases and J by 3 bases, with 11 bases between them. Germline V lookup: CDR1 SGHVS, CDR2 FQNEAQ. CDR3: CASSPLLSYEQYV. Written as DNA, the CDR3 is TGTGCCAGCAGCCCTCTTCTAAGCTACGAGCAGTACGTC.

This clonotype was recorded a few times. This chain joins TRBV6-1 and TRBJ2-4; 7 bases line up with TRBD2. This CDR3 spans 13 amino acids. Germline CDR1 and CDR2: MNHNS and SASEGT. V shed 6 bases, J shed 1 base, and the junction held 0 bases outside the gene matches. The CDR3 DNA reads TGTGCCAGCAGGGGGGGGGCCAAAAACATTCAGTACTTC. Amino acid sequence: CASRGGAKNIQYF.

This clonotype was seen more than once but under ten times. The chain couples TRBV10-3 to TRBJ2-3, with D unclear. This CDR3 is 15 amino acids long. V lost 0 bases, J lost 0 bases, and 7 bases lay in between. The germline CDR1 and CDR2 sequences are ENHRY and SYGVKD. In nucleotides, the CDR3 is TGTGCCATCAGTGAGTCGGGCTCTAGCACAGATACGCAGTATTTT. Protein: CAISESGSSTDTQYF.

In its sample, this clonotype was seen a few times. The genes are TRBV28 and TRBJ2-4; TRBD1 might be the D (7 bases). Germline-derived CDR1 and CDR2 are MDHEN and SYDVKM. This CDR3 has 13 residues. CDR3 DNA sequence: TGTGGAACAGGGGAGGTAGCCAAAAACATTCAGTACTTC. Residues: CGTGEVAKNIQYF. Together with reference TRBV28 and TRBJ2-4, the CDR3 gives the full variable domain: DVKVTQSSRYLVKRTGEKVFLECVQDMDHENMFWYRQDPGLGLRLIYFSYDVKMKEKGDIPEGYSVSREKKERFSLILESASTNQTSMYLCGTGEVAKNIQYFGAGTRLSVL.

Remarks on this clonotype: A much larger clonotype is one base distant, so this may be a read error. The chain has TRBV6-2 or TRBV6-3 and TRBJ2-1; 9 bases match TRBD2. The germline gives CDR1 MNHEY, CDR2 SVGEGT. This CDR3 has 14 residues. The CDR3 DNA is TGTGCCACCAGTCGCGCGGGGGGGATCAGTGAGCAGTTCTTC. This codes for CATSRAGGISEQFF.

This rearrangement joins TRBV27 to TRBJ2-3; D might be TRBD1 (5 bases). Trimming took off 4 bases at V and 1 base at J, with 15 bases between the two ends. The CDR3 is 16 amino acids. Germline CDR1 is MNHEY and CDR2 is SMNVEV (reference sequence). CDR3 in amino acids: CASSYSCRAGTDTQYF. The CDR3 DNA follows: TGTGCCAGCAGTTACTCGTGCAGGGCCGGCACAGATACGCAGTATTTT.

The chain uses TRBV7-9 and TRBJ2-3; D is tentatively TRBD1 or TRBD2 (5 bases each). Trimming took off 6 bases at V and 0 bases at J, with 10 bases between the two ends. The germline CDR1 and CDR2 sequences are SEHNR and FQNEAQ (reference sequence). This CDR3 region has 14 residues. CDR3 DNA: TGTGCCAGCAGGAGGGACCCAAGCACAGATACGCAGTATTTT. It codes for CASRRDPSTDTQYF.

This clonotype was detected ten times or more. J is TRBJ2-1 and V is TRBV3-1; TRBD2 might be the D (5 bases). CDR3 length equals 13 residues. Germline V lookup: CDR1 LGHDT, CDR2 YNNKEL (reference sequence). Trimming left V 5 bases short and J 3 bases short, with 8 bases between. The CDR3 protein is CASSTGIYNEQFF. For the CDR3, the DNA is TGTGCCAGCAGCACCGGGATCTACAATGAGCAGTTCTTC.

The J gene is TRBJ2-7, the V gene TRBV6-1; TRBD1 agrees at 7 bases. This CDR3 contains 17 residues. The V gene end was trimmed by 9 bases and the J gene end by 9 bases; junction bases not matched to a gene: 26. Per the germline V gene, CDR1 is MNHNS and CDR2 is SASEGT. This CDR3 is CARGYLNGTDHLPGQYV. CDR3 nucleotide sequence: TGTGCCAGGGGGTACTTAAACGGGACAGATCACCTTCCAGGGCAGTACGTC.

This chain uses TRBV2 with TRBJ2-7; the D gene is possibly TRBD1 (6 bases). V lost 3 bases to trimming and J lost 8 bases, with 8 bases between them. CDR1 is SNHLY and CDR2 is FYNNEI in the germline V gene. This CDR3 comprises 11 residues. The CDR3 reads CASSEGAQQYV. The DNA of the CDR3 is TGTGCCAGCAGTGAGGGGGCGCAGCAGTACGTC.

In its sample, this clonotype was seen many times. V usage is TRBV20-1 and J usage is TRBJ2-1, with D perhaps assigned TRBD1 or TRBD2 (5 bases each). The CDR3 loop spans 12 amino acids. CDR1 and CDR2 from the germline V gene are DFQATT and SNEGSKA (reference sequence). The V end lost 5 bases, the J end lost 6 bases, and 11 bases lay between the germline ends. The CDR3 nucleotides read TGCAGTGCTCCCCCAGGGAGCAATGAGCAGTTCTTC. Protein product: CSAPPGSNEQFF.

The V and J genes are TRBV6-1 and TRBJ2-5; D possibly corresponds to TRBD1 (6 bases). Germline V CDR1 and CDR2: MNHNS, SASEGT. The V and J ends lost 5 bases and 5 bases respectively, with 18 bases between them. The CDR3 spans 15 residues. This chain's CDR3 is CASSQGWGLEETQYF. In nucleotides, the CDR3 is TGTGCCAGCAGTCAAGGGTGGGGGCTGGAGGAGACCCAGTACTTC.

This clonotype occurred a few times. This rearrangement joins TRBV2 to TRBJ2-4, with TRBD2 matching 9 bases. The CDR3 runs to 15 residues. Germline trimming cut 10 bases from V and 0 bases from J; bases unmatched to any gene: 7. The germline V gene has CDR1 SNHLY and CDR2 FYNNEI. This CDR3 reads CAILIAGVAKNIQYF. In DNA form, the CDR3 reads TGTGCCATCTTGATAGCGGGGGTAGCCAAAAACATTCAGTACTTC.

There are a few counts of this clonotype. The rearrangement uses TRBV7-9 and TRBJ2-1; the match to TRBD2 covers 9 bases. The germline V gene has CDR1 SEHNR and CDR2 FQNEAQ (reference sequence). The CDR3 loop spans 14 amino acids. With V trimmed by 5 bases and J by 4 bases, 3 bases remained unmatched. The CDR3 DNA follows: TGTGCCAGCAGCGCGGGGGGGTCTTACAATGAGCAGTTCTTC. Residues: CASSAGGSYNEQFF.

This rearrangement joins TRBV24-1 to TRBJ2-3; D not resolved. The CDR3 length is 16 residues. Germline values: CDR1 KGHDR, CDR2 SFDVKD. Trimming pared 1 base from V and 0 bases from J, leaving 10 bases between. The CDR3: CATSDFQTESTDTQYF. CDR3 sequence (DNA): TGTGCCACCAGTGATTTCCAGACGGAGAGCACAGATACGCAGTATTTT.

V is TRBV19 and J is TRBJ1-2, with D tentatively TRBD1 (5 bases). CDR3 size: 13 residues. The V gene's germline CDR1 is LNHDA and CDR2 SQIVND (reference sequence). Trimming cost V 5 bases and J 6 bases, with 13 bases left between them. The CDR3: CASSPLDSHGYTF. CDR3 nucleotides: TGTGCCAGTAGTCCCTTAGACAGTCATGGCTACACCTTC.

This clonotype was observed a handful of times. This chain connects TRBV7-9 to TRBJ1-1; tentatively, D is TRBD1 (5 bases). V was cut by 5 bases and J by 4 bases, with 14 bases left in between. Germline lookup yields CDR1 SEHNR and CDR2 FQNEAQ (reference sequence). This CDR3 has 14 residues. The CDR3 DNA is TGTGCCAGCAGCAGAGGGATGGGGCCCACTGAAGCTTTCTTT. This translates into CASSRGMGPTEAFF.

The rearrangement uses TRBV2 and TRBJ2-7; 8 positions match TRBD2. The V segment lost 6 bases and the J segment 2 bases; nucleotides outside the gene matches: 3. CDR3 length: 13 residues. Germline values: CDR1 SNHLY, CDR2 FYNNEI. The CDR3 region is CASSQGLAYEQYV. The CDR3 DNA follows: TGTGCCAGCAGCCAGGGACTAGCCTACGAGCAGTACGTC.

The chain carries TRBV3-1 and TRBJ2-1, with 7 bases fitting TRBD1. The CDR3 spans 18 residues. Germline lookup yields CDR1 LGHDT and CDR2 YNNKEL (reference sequence). The trim removed 3 bases at V and 5 bases at J, leaving 16 bases unmatched. The CDR3 reads CASSHPVRIRTGDNEQFF. The CDR3 nucleotides read TGTGCCAGCAGCCACCCTGTACGAATCAGGACAGGCGACAATGAGCAGTTCTTC.

Details on this clonotype: One end of the junction does not line up with germline, which may come from a read error. V is TRBV4-1 and J is TRBJ2-5; TRBD2 aligns across 8 bases. The CDR3 has 15 residues. Germline values: CDR1 MGHRA, CDR2 YSYEKL. CDR3 amino acids: CVSSLGLAGQETQYF. The CDR3 DNA is TGCGTCAGCAGCCTTGGGCTAGCGGGCCAAGAGACCCAGTACTTC.

The CDR3 coding sequence is TGTGCCACCAGTGACCGACTAGCGGGGGAGGATGAGCAGTTCTTC. The encoded protein is CATSDRLAGEDEQFF. The chain recombines TRBV24-1 with TRBJ2-1; 12 bases are a match to TRBD2. This CDR3 is built from 15 residues. Germline CDR1 and CDR2: KGHDR and SFDVKD. V lost 4 bases, J lost 8 bases, and 5 bases stayed unmatched.

This clonotype was seen only a few times. The rearrangement uses TRBV19 and TRBJ1-5, with D hard to call. The CDR3 is 15 residues long. V was trimmed by 3 bases and J by 7 bases, leaving 16 bases between them. Germline V gene lookup returns CDR1 LNHDA and CDR2 SQIVND (reference sequence). The CDR3 DNA is TGTGCCAGTAGTATCCCCGTATTTGCAGTACAGCCCCAGCATTTT. Amino acid sequence: CASSIPVFAVQPQHF.

This clonotype was seen many times. The rearrangement links TRBV20-1 to TRBJ2-3; perhaps TRBD1 as D (5 bases). The germline V gene has CDR1 DFQATT and CDR2 SNEGSKA (reference sequence). Trimming took 2 bases from V and 0 from J, leaving 9 bases between them. The CDR3 covers 14 residues. CDR3 residues: CSARRDSSTDTQYF. The CDR3 DNA follows: TGCAGTGCTAGACGTGACAGTAGCACAGATACGCAGTATTTT.

This chain joins TRBV19 and TRBJ1-5, with D perhaps matching TRBD1 (6 bases). In germline, CDR1 is LNHDA, CDR2 SQIVND (reference sequence). Between the trimmed V and J ends, which lost 3 bases and 3 bases, there was a span of 12 bases. This CDR3 has 15 residues. The CDR3 coding sequence is TGTGCCAGTAGTATCTCACACAGGGCCAATCAGCCCCAGCATTTT. Amino acid sequence: CASSISHRANQPQHF.

The chain is built from TRBV29-1 and TRBJ2-1; D remains unclear. Germline V lookup: CDR1 SQVTM, CDR2 ANQGSEA. The CDR3 spans 12 residues. V was shortened by 7 bases and J by 5 bases, with 12 bases between the two germline ends. CDR3 sequence reads: CSADSSHNEQFF. CDR3 in DNA: TGCAGCGCCGACTCATCCCACAATGAGCAGTTCTTC.

This chain uses TRBV28 with TRBJ1-1; D call uncertain. The CDR3 is 13 amino acids. Looked up from germline, CDR1 is MDHEN and CDR2 is SYDVKM. Trimming stripped 3 bases from V and 5 bases from J, with 10 bases between. CDR3 residues: CASSFPGRTEAFF. The CDR3 DNA reads as TGTGCCAGCAGTTTTCCTGGGAGGACTGAAGCTTTCTTT.

The chain employs TRBV14 and TRBJ2-5; tentative D call: TRBD1 (6 bases). Germline CDR1 SGHDN, CDR2 FVKESK. Trimming shortened V by 5 bases and J by 4 bases, and 14 bases separated the two germline ends. The CDR3 runs to 14 residues. The CDR3 DNA reads as TGTGCCAGCAGCGCAACGACAGGTAGAGAGACCCAGTACTTC. As protein: CASSATTGRETQYF.

This clonotype was recorded once. The rearrangement links TRBV27 to TRBJ1-2; a weak D match, TRBD1 (6 bases). Trimming shortened V by 7 bases and J by 8 bases, and 14 bases separated the two germline ends. The CDR3 has 12 residues. Germline lookup yields CDR1 MNHEY and CDR2 SMNVEV (reference sequence). CDR3 in amino acids: CASTQGRKGYTF. CDR3 sequence (DNA): TGTGCCAGCACCCAGGGGAGGAAGGGCTACACCTTC.

Comment on this clonotype: A much larger clone lies a single base off, so this may be a read error. The J gene is TRBJ2-6, the V gene TRBV28, with 12 bases fitting TRBD1. The germline CDR1 and CDR2 sequences are MDHEN and SYDVKM. The length of the CDR3 is 17 residues. With 4 bases clipped from V and 6 bases from J, the junction kept 7 bases outside the gene matches. CDR3 DNA sequence: TGTGCCAGCAGTTGGGGACAGGGGGCTGTTGCGGCCAACGTCCTGACTTTC. Protein sequence: CASSWGQGAVAANVLTF.

This clonotype was detected ten times or more. The chain couples TRBV20-1 to TRBJ2-2; 7 nucleotides match TRBD1. V was pared by 3 bases and J by 3 bases, with 4 bases of the junction left unmatched. The CDR3 length is 14 residues. Germline-derived CDR1 and CDR2 are DFQATT and SNEGSKA (reference sequence). Here the CDR3 reads CSASRDSHTGELFF. As DNA, the CDR3 is TGCAGTGCTAGCCGGGACAGTCACACCGGGGAGCTGTTTTTT.